A selection of T cell receptor beta chains follows, all from one sample in a study of blood T cell repertoires in COVID-19. The repertoire was sequenced with immunoSEQ multiplex PCR; TCRdb's copy has only in-frame clones and lacks some. Here the sample spans about 530,000 clones, roughly nine tenths being singletons. What was sequenced was peripheral blood. The receptors were gathered from a woman between 50 and 59 years old with COVID-19, enrolled during active disease. CDR3s include the opening cysteine and the closing phenylalanine or tryptophan. Size tells how often a clone was seen (once, few, many) or the class of an expanded clone, and some rows leave it out.

v_call	clone_size	j_call	cdr3_aa
TRBV29-1	.	TRBJ2-4	CSVSQGFKNIQYF
TRBV4-2	.	TRBJ2-2	CASSQEAITGELFF
TRBV5-1	.	TRBJ2-3	CASSRGGPNADTQYF
TRBV5-4	.	TRBJ1-4	CASSSSRQGGKLFF
TRBV7-2	.	TRBJ2-1	CASSPEVGKWNEQFF
TRBV19	.	TRBJ1-5	CASSMITSGNQPQHF
TRBV11-2	.	TRBJ2-7	CASSLLRHDYEQYF
TRBV5-1	.	TRBJ1-1	CASSLEGDGTEAFF
TRBV12-3/TRBV12-4	.	TRBJ1-1	CASRARGLTEAFF
TRBV7-9	.	TRBJ1-1	CASSPTGIQLWTEAFF
TRBV18	.	TRBJ1-4	CASSTFRDSPGGLFF
TRBV29-1	.	TRBJ1-1	CSVLMNTEAFF
TRBV5-1	.	TRBJ1-1	CASSFGTGESTEAFF
TRBV18	.	TRBJ1-1	CASSPGPRNTEAFF
TRBV19	.	TRBJ2-1	CASGGQGANEQFF
TRBV6-1	few	TRBJ1-2	CASTLGLVYGYTF
TRBV7-3	.	TRBJ2-3	CASSLGGAVTDTQYF
TRBV19	.	TRBJ2-5	CASSTPERRRGRYF
TRBV7-9	.	TRBJ1-5	CASSLGKGGNQPQHF
TRBV5-1	.	TRBJ2-2	CASSLAQGARNGELFF
TRBV28	.	TRBJ2-7	CASRSTGDTYEQYF
TRBV19	once	TRBJ1-1	CASSGGLGTEAFF
TRBV11-2	.	TRBJ1-4	CASSPGRGLEKLFF
TRBV27	.	TRBJ1-5	CASSPGQGHGGQPQHF
TRBV5-1	.	TRBJ1-1	CASSPDRGNTEAFF
TRBV2	once	TRBJ1-6	CASSAMSSSYNSPLHF
TRBV29-1	.	TRBJ2-1	CSVPGQGNAEQFF
TRBV24-1	.	TRBJ2-3	CATSAPGTRVNTQYF
TRBV9	.	TRBJ2-7	CASSVGAGAPREQYF
TRBV6-5	.	TRBJ2-7	CASSTTGHYYEQYF
TRBV5-1	.	TRBJ1-2	CASSRRLSGVVYGYTF
TRBV29-1	.	TRBJ1-1	CSVLRNTEAFF
TRBV19	.	TRBJ1-3	CASSFGTEGNTIYF